The rows below give T cell receptor beta chains drawn from one sample of a study of cytomegalovirus exposure and HLA in healthy donors. The data were produced by immunoSEQ multiplex PCR, yet TCRdb's version contains in-frame clones alone and is incomplete. Of about 120,000 clones in the sample, approximately 80% were seen once. Material: PBMCs. The receptors derive from a man aged 35 to 55 in good health and CMV-seronegative. Both conserved end residues are part of each CDR3. D genes are given only for firm matches. The size field is filled for only some rows; it gives once, few, many or a size class.

j_call clone_size v_call d_call cdr3_nt cdr3_aa
TRBJ1-1 . TRBV28 . TGTGCCAGCATGACAGGCCCCGCCGCGAACACTGAAGCTTTCTTT CASMTGPAANTEAFF
TRBJ2-5 . TRBV7-2 . TGTGCCAGCAGCTCGACAGGGACCCAGTACTTC CASSSTGTQYF
TRBJ2-7 . TRBV19 . TGTGCCAGTAGTATGAGAGGGGGGGACGACGAGCAGTACTTC CASSMRGGDDEQYF
TRBJ1-5 few TRBV18 TRBD1 TGTGCCAGCTCACCGGGACAGGCTGATCAGCCCCAGCATTTT CASSPGQADQPQHF
TRBJ2-2 . TRBV6-5 . TGTGCCGGCAGTCTTGAGGGGAGGGGGACCGGGGAGCTGTTTTTT CAGSLEGRGTGELFF
TRBJ2-3 . TRBV5-4 . TGTGCCAGCAGCTTGGCCGGGGGAGATACGCAGTATTTT CASSLAGGDTQYF
TRBJ1-1 . TRBV6-1 . TGTGCCAGCTGGGGGGGCCCTGAAGCTTTCTTT CASWGGPEAFF
TRBJ2-3 once TRBV7-2 TRBD1 TGTGCCAGCAGCTTAGCCGGGACAGGGGGGCGGAAGGCGTATTTT CASSLAGTGGRKAYF
TRBJ2-6 . TRBV2 . TGTGCCAGCAAGAAGCCGTCTGGGGCCAACGGCCTGACTTTC CASKKPSGANGLTF
TRBJ2-1 . TRBV4-2 . TGTGCCAGCAGCCAAGAACGGCTAGTCTACAATGAGCAGTTCTTC CASSQERLVYNEQFF
TRBJ2-1 . TRBV28 TRBD2 TGTGCCAGCAGCTTGCGGACTAGCGGGAGCTATGAGCAGTTCTTC CASSLRTSGSYEQFF
TRBJ2-7 . TRBV5-1 . TGCGCCAGCAGCTTGGTTGCGGTGAGCTCCTACGAGCAGTACTTC CASSLVAVSSYEQYF
TRBJ1-2 . TRBV6-6 . TGTGCCAGCTCAACGGGATCCGCTAACTATGGCTACACCTTC CASSTGSANYGYTF
TRBJ2-3 few TRBV9 . TGTGCCAGCAGCGTTGATCGGGCAGATACGCAGTATTTT CASSVDRADTQYF
TRBJ2-1 . TRBV19 TRBD1 TGTGCCAGTAGGGGACAGGATTACAATGAGCAGTTCTTC CASRGQDYNEQFF
TRBJ1-6 . TRBV19 . TGTGCCAGTAGTATTCGGGGGAACCTGGCTAATTCACCCCTCCACTTT CASSIRGNLANSPLHF
TRBJ2-7 . TRBV18 TRBD1 TGTGCCAGCTCACCACCGGGACAGGGGGCCTACGAGCAGTACTTC CASSPPGQGAYEQYF
TRBJ2-1 . TRBV5-1 TRBD2 TGCGCCAGCACGCGGGGGGGCCTCTACAATGAGCAGTTCTTC CASTRGGLYNEQFF
TRBJ2-7 . TRBV5-1 . TGCGCCAGCAGCTTGTTTTCAGGGAATTACGAGCAGTACTTC CASSLFSGNYEQYF
TRBJ2-7 . TRBV30 . TGTGCCTGGAGACTGGGCAGTTTCGACTACGAGCAGTACTTC CAWRLGSFDYEQYF
TRBJ1-5 . TRBV2 TRBD1 TGTGCCAGCAGACCCCGGACAGGGGCCAATCAGCCCCAGCATTTT CASRPRTGANQPQHF
TRBJ2-1 . TRBV6-6 TRBD2 TGTGCCAGCAGTTACTCGGCTAGCGGGGCTGAGCAGTTCTTC CASSYSASGAEQFF
TRBJ1-3 . TRBV2 . TGTGCCAGCATTTCTTCCCAGAACTCTGGAAACACCATATATTTT CASISSQNSGNTIYF
TRBJ2-7 . TRBV27 . TGTGCCAGCAGTTTATCGAAGGGAGCTATCTACGAGCAGTACTTC CASSLSKGAIYEQYF
TRBJ2-3 . TRBV9 . TGTGCCAGCAGCGTAGCACTGGGGCCGGGTACGCAGTATTTT CASSVALGPGTQYF
TRBJ2-1 . TRBV19 TRBD2 TGTGCCAGTAGTATAGGTGGCGGGGGGGCCGCGAATGAGCAGTTCTTC CASSIGGGGAANEQFF
TRBJ1-4 . TRBV11-1 . TGTGCCAGCAGCTTAGTCCAAGGGGCGGTAAATGAAAAACTGTTTTTT CASSLVQGAVNEKLFF
TRBJ2-2 . TRBV7-6 TRBD1 TGTGCCAGCAGCTTAACAGGGGTCGGTAACGGGGAGCTGTTTTTT CASSLTGVGNGELFF
TRBJ1-2 few TRBV5-4 TRBD1 TGTGCCAGCACCGCCTGGGGGACAGGTATACCAAACTATGGCTACACCTTC CASTAWGTGIPNYGYTF
TRBJ2-6 few TRBV7-2 . TGTGCCAGCAGCCCACAGGGTACTGGGGCCAACGTCCTGACTTTC CASSPQGTGANVLTF
TRBJ1-5 . TRBV10-3 . TGTGCCATCAGGGCCGCTGATCAGCCCCAGCATTTT CAIRAADQPQHF
TRBJ2-7 . TRBV11-2 TRBD1 TGTGCCAGCAGCCCGACAGGGGGTTCCTGCGAGCAGTACTTC CASSPTGGSCEQYF
TRBJ1-4 once TRBV19 TRBD1 TGTGCCAGTAGTCCGGACAGGGGGCTTGAAAAACTGTTTTTT CASSPDRGLEKLFF
TRBJ2-7 . TRBV4-3 TRBD2 TGCGCCAGCAGCCAGGATGGGACTACTACCTACGAGCAGTACTTC CASSQDGTTTYEQYF
TRBJ2-7 . TRBV18 . TGTGCCAGCTCACCGGCCCATAACTACGAGCAGTACTTC CASSPAHNYEQYF
TRBJ2-2 . TRBV5-1 . TGCGCCAGCAGCTTGATCAGGGGAAGTGGGACCGGGGAGCTGTTTTTT CASSLIRGSGTGELFF
TRBJ1-4 . TRBV9 TRBD1 TGTGCCAGCAGCGCAGGACAGGGGGCTCCGGGGGAACTTGAAAAACTGTTTTTT CASSAGQGAPGELEKLFF
TRBJ2-5 . TRBV7-6 . TGTGCCAGCAGCTTGACAGGTACCCAAGAGACCCAGTACTTC CASSLTGTQETQYF
TRBJ2-7 . TRBV27 TRBD1 TGTGCCAGCAGTTATAAAGTACCGGGACAGGGCTACGAGCAGTACTTC CASSYKVPGQGYEQYF
TRBJ2-3 . TRBV7-9 TRBD2 TGTGCCAGCAGCTCCCTAACGGGACTAAACACAGATACGCAGTATTTT CASSSLTGLNTDTQYF
TRBJ2-3 . TRBV5-1 TRBD2 TGCGCCAGCGCCCGCTTGGGGGGGACTGGCACAGATACGCAGTATTTT CASARLGGTGTDTQYF
TRBJ2-3 . TRBV2 TRBD2 TGTGCCAACGAGGAAGCGGGAGACTTCACAGATACGCAGTATTTT CANEEAGDFTDTQYF
TRBJ1-4 . TRBV6-5 . TGTGCCAGCAGTTTTACCATGATCTCGGGTGAAAAACTGTTTTTT CASSFTMISGEKLFF
TRBJ2-2 . TRBV9 TRBD1 TGTGCCAGCAGCGTTCGTTATGCTCCGGGACAGGGGAACACCGGGGAGCTGTTTTTT CASSVRYAPGQGNTGELFF
TRBJ1-6 . TRBV11-2 TRBD1 TGTGCCAGCAGCTTAGACCCCGGCAGGGGGCATGTTCGCGCACCCCTCCACTTT CASSLDPGRGHVRAPLHF
TRBJ1-3 . TRBV7-2 . TGTGCCAGCAGCTTAGAGGGGCTAGGAGGAAACACCATATATTTT CASSLEGLGGNTIYF
TRBJ2-2 . TRBV2 TRBD2 TGTGCCAGCAGTGAAGCGGGGGGACTAGCGAACACCGGGGAGCTGTTTTTT CASSEAGGLANTGELFF
TRBJ1-2 once TRBV28 TRBD1 TGTGCCAGCAGTTTAGGGACAGCTCCTAACTATGGCTACACCTTC CASSLGTAPNYGYTF
TRBJ1-1 . TRBV29-1 . TGCAGCGCCGAATCATCACAGAACACTGAAGCTTTCTTT CSAESSQNTEAFF
TRBJ1-1 once TRBV19 TRBD1 TGTGCCAGTAGTAGGTCCCGGGACAGGGTTACTGAAGCTTTCTTT CASSRSRDRVTEAFF
TRBJ2-1 . TRBV2 . TGTGCCAGCAGTGAATTGGGGGGGCCCTACAATGAGCAGTTCTTC CASSELGGPYNEQFF
TRBJ2-7 . TRBV28 TRBD1 TGTGCCAGCAGAACAACCGGGACAGGGATCTACGAGCAGTACTTC CASRTTGTGIYEQYF
TRBJ1-2 . TRBV2 . TGTGCCAGCAGTGAGGCCAGGAACTATGGCTACACCTTC CASSEARNYGYTF
TRBJ2-6 . TRBV18 . TGTGCCAGCTCGGAGAGCTCTGGGGCCAACGTCCTGACTTTC CASSESSGANVLTF
TRBJ2-7 . TRBV30 . TGTGCCTGGAGTTTTCTGGGGCTCGAGCAGTACTTC CAWSFLGLEQYF